A selection of T cell receptor beta chains follows, all from one sample in a study of blood T cell repertoires in COVID-19. Assay used: immunoSEQ multiplex PCR; TCRdb lists only in-frame clones, some missing. The sample holds under 80,000 clones, more than 80% seen once. The specimen was peripheral blood. Receptors were obtained from a woman of 80 years or more with active or convalescent COVID-19. CDR3s include the opening cysteine and the closing phenylalanine or tryptophan. Each record gives: clone size, V gene, J gene, D gene, CDR3 DNA, CDR3 protein. The D gene is left open where the match is weak. Rows may omit the clone size; those that give it use once, few, many or a size class.

>few|TRBV11-2|TRBJ1-2|-
TGTGCCAGCAGCTCCCTACAGGGAAGGTATGGCTACACCTTC
CASSSLQGRYGYTF
>-|TRBV7-3|TRBJ2-1|TRBD2
TGTGCCAGCAGCCCAAGCGGGGGGGTATACAATGAGCAGTTCTTC
CASSPSGGVYNEQFF
>-|TRBV10-3|TRBJ2-7|TRBD1
TGTGCCATCAGCGAGACGGGACAGGGTATAGGCGAGCAGTACTTC
CAISETGQGIGEQYF
>-|TRBV5-6|TRBJ1-1|-
TGTGCCAGCAGCAAGACAGAATGGGACACTGAAGCTTTCTTT
CASSKTEWDTEAFF
>-|TRBV11-1|TRBJ2-7|-
TGTGCCAGCAGCTCAGCCGGGGGAGTCTACGAGCAGTACTTC
CASSSAGGVYEQYF
>-|TRBV19|TRBJ1-5|-
TGTGCCAGTAGTGCGCAGGCGACCGTCTATAGCAATCAGCCCCAGCATTTT
CASSAQATVYSNQPQHF
>-|TRBV7-9|TRBJ2-7|-
TGTGCCAGCAGCCCCCGGCTAGCTGCCGTTTACGAGCAGTACTTC
CASSPRLAAVYEQYF
>-|TRBV20-1|TRBJ2-3|-
TGCAGTGCTAGTAGTACCACGGCGTCGGGGGATACGCAGTATTTT
CSASSTTASGDTQYF
>-|TRBV2|TRBJ2-2|TRBD2
TGCGCCCGCCCCCGGGCCGGGGGGGGAGGGGACACCGGGGAGCTGTTTTTT
CARPRAGGGGDTGELFF
>-|TRBV6-2/TRBV6-3|TRBJ2-7|TRBD2
TGTGCCAGCAGTCCCCAAAGTAGCGGGGGGTATTTGAAGCAGTACTTC
CASSPQSSGGYLKQYF
>-|TRBV7-7|TRBJ1-3|TRBD1
TGTGCTAGCATCCCCGTAGGACAGGGGGCCTCTGGAAACACCATATATTTT
CASIPVGQGASGNTIYF
>-|TRBV6-5|TRBJ2-7|-
TGTGCCAGCCGAAGGACAGCTCCCTCCTCCTACGAGCAGTACTTC
CASRRTAPSSYEQYF
>-|TRBV7-3|TRBJ2-3|TRBD2
TGTGCCAGCAGCTCCCCGACGGGGGGGCTTCAAGATACGCAGTATTTT
CASSSPTGGLQDTQYF
>-|TRBV7-9|TRBJ2-1|TRBD2
TGTGCCAGCAGCTCGACTAGCAGTACGGTTGGGTCCTACAATGAGCAGTTCTTC
CASSSTSSTVGSYNEQFF
>-|TRBV7-9|TRBJ1-1|-
TGTGCCAGCAGCGCCTCTCGGACTGAAGCTTTCTTT
CASSASRTEAFF
>-|TRBV28|TRBJ2-2|-
TGTGCCAGCAGTGACGCCCTCTACGGGAGGAACACCGGGGAGCTGTTTTTT
CASSDALYGRNTGELFF
>-|TRBV6-5|TRBJ2-3|TRBD2
TGTGCCGGCGGGAGGGACTCAGATACGCAGTATTTT
CAGGRDSDTQYF
>few|TRBV11-2|TRBJ2-7|-
TGTGCCAGCAGCTTAGGGCAGGGGGGATCCTACGAGCAGTACTTC
CASSLGQGGSYEQYF
>-|TRBV3-1/TRBV3-2|TRBJ1-1|-
TGTGCCAGCAGCCACTTGAAGGGGCCTGAAGCTTTCTTT
CASSHLKGPEAFF
>-|TRBV3-1/TRBV3-2|TRBJ2-5|-
TGTGCCAGCAGCCAATCTATGCTAGAGACCCAGTACTTC
CASSQSMLETQYF
>-|TRBV6-6|TRBJ2-3|-
TGTGCCAGCAGTCAGCCCCAACGACTAGCAGATACGCAGTATTTT
CASSQPQRLADTQYF
>few|TRBV7-6|TRBJ1-2|TRBD1
TGTGCCAGCGGACAGGGGGCCGGACACTATGGCTACACCTTC
CASGQGAGHYGYTF
>-|TRBV4-2|TRBJ1-4|TRBD1
TGTGCCAGCAGCCAAGATAAGCAGGGGGCATTAGAAAAACTGTTTTTT
CASSQDKQGALEKLFF
>-|TRBV19|TRBJ1-1|-
TGTGCCAGTAGTAGACCAAGACAGGCCATGAACACTGAAGCTTTCTTT
CASSRPRQAMNTEAFF
>-|TRBV5-6|TRBJ1-2|-
TGTGCCAGCAGCTTGGCGCGTGGATCAGGAGGCTACACCTTC
CASSLARGSGGYTF
>-|TRBV18|TRBJ2-5|TRBD2
TGTGCCAGCTCTGAACGCGGGGGGCCACAAGAGACCCAGTACTTC
CASSERGGPQETQYF
>-|TRBV4-3|TRBJ2-2|TRBD2
TGCGCCAGCAGCCGACTAGCGGGGGGGCCGATCGGGGAGCTGTTTTTT
CASSRLAGGPIGELFF
>-|TRBV7-2|TRBJ1-5|-
TGTGCCAGCAGCTGGAACAGGGATCCGCCCCAGCATTTT
CASSWNRDPPQHF
>-|TRBV7-2|TRBJ1-5|-
TGTGCCAGCAGCTCTGACAAGAATCAGCCCCAGCATTTT
CASSSDKNQPQHF
>-|TRBV29-1|TRBJ2-5|-
TGCAGCGTTGGTTGGCAGGGACAAGAGACCCAGTACTTC
CSVGWQGQETQYF
>-|TRBV10-3|TRBJ1-6|-
TGTGCCATCAGTGAATTTAATTTGAGGGATTCACCCCTCCACTTT
CAISEFNLRDSPLHF
>-|TRBV7-8|TRBJ2-1|-
TGTGCCAGCAGCCCGGTTAATGAGCAGTTCTTC
CASSPVNEQFF
>-|TRBV4-2|TRBJ1-5|-
TGTGCCAGCAGCCATCGAGGAGATAGCAATCAGCCCCAGCATTTT
CASSHRGDSNQPQHF
>-|TRBV5-5|TRBJ2-7|TRBD2
TGTGCCAGCAGCTTGCGGGACTACTACGAGCAGTACTTC
CASSLRDYYEQYF
>once|TRBV6-5|TRBJ2-2|-
TGTGCCAGCACAGGGGTGGACACCGGGGAGCTGTTTTTT
CASTGVDTGELFF
>-|TRBV24-1|TRBJ2-5|TRBD1
TGTGCCACCAGACAGGGGGGAAGAGAGACCCAGTACTTC
CATRQGGRETQYF
>few|TRBV5-5|TRBJ2-2|TRBD2
TGTGCCAGCAGCTTTTCAGCGGGGGTGAACACCGGGGAGCTGTTTTTT
CASSFSAGVNTGELFF
>-|TRBV24-1|TRBJ1-5|-
TGTGCCACCAGTGATTTGCTGTCTCGGGGGGCAAGTCAGCCCCAGCATTTT
CATSDLLSRGASQPQHF
>-|TRBV27|TRBJ2-1|-
TGTGCCAGCAGTCGCCCTAGCTACAATGAGCAGTTCTTC
CASSRPSYNEQFF
>-|TRBV6-4|TRBJ1-2|TRBD1
TGTGCCAGCAGTCCCGGGACAGGGGAAGGCTATGGCTACACCTTC
CASSPGTGEGYGYTF
>-|TRBV4-2|TRBJ2-2|-
TGTGCCAGCGGTGCCCTCGGGGGGCAGGCCGGGGAGCTGTTTTTT
CASGALGGQAGELFF
>once|TRBV27|TRBJ2-7|TRBD1
TGTGCCAGCAGTTTTATGACAGGGACGCTTGATGAGCAGTACTTC
CASSFMTGTLDEQYF